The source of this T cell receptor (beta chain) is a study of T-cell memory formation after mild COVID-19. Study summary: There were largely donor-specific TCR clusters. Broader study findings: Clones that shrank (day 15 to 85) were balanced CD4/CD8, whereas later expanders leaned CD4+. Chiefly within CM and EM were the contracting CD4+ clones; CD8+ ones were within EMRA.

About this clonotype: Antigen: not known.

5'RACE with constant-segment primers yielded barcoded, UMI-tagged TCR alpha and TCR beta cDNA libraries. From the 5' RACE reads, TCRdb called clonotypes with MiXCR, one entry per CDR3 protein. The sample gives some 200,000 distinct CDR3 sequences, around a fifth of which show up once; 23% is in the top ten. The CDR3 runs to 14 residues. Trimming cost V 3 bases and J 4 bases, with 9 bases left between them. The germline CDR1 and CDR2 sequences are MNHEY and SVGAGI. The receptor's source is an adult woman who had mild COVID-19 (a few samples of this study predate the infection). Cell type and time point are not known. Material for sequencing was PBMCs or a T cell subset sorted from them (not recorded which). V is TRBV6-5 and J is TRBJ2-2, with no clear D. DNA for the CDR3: TGTGCCAGCAGTTATAGGGAAGGCACCGGGGAGCTGTTTTTT. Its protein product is CASSYREGTGELFF.